This T cell receptor (beta chain) is from a study of cytomegalovirus exposure and HLA in healthy donors. This CDR3 spans 15 amino acids. Germline-derived CDR1 and CDR2 are SGDLS and YYNGEE. Trimming shortened V by 0 bases and J by 2 bases, and 10 bases separated the two germline ends. The study, taken as a whole, reports: Later examination showed HLA-associated TCR beta chains had greater clonal expansion than equally common others. There were under 200 TCR beta chains listed as cytomegalovirus-associated.

Worth noting for this clone: Its antigen is not known.

Vbeta (60) and Jbeta (13) primers were used in the PCR. Method: immunoSEQ multiplex PCR; TCRdb's copy keeps in-frame clones and lacks some. The sample includes 150,000 to 190,000 clones, approximately 81% seen only once; the top ten take 1.3% to 1.5%. This chain links TRBV9 with TRBJ2-3; no reliable D call. The sequenced sample consisted of PBMCs. This TCR was sampled from a man younger than 35 in good health and CMV-seronegative. CDR3 in DNA: TGTGCCAGCAGCGTAGGAGGATTCTCCACAGATACGCAGTATTTT. It codes for CASSVGGFSTDTQYF.